This TCR beta chain derives from a study of response to subunit inactivated influenza vaccine. Study-level findings and limits: Only a handful of new T cells, the authors suggested, are recruited with each seasonal influenza vaccination.

This clonotype was counted only a few times. Its target is unknown. TCRdb reanalysed the RT-PCR reads using MiXCR and keeps one entry per CDR3 protein. The table lists more than 700,000 distinct CDR3 sequences, 21% of them singletons, with roughly 10% in the top ten. Germline CDR1 is SGHVS and CDR2 is FNYEAQ. This CDR3 is built from 13 residues. V trimming: 5 bases; J trimming: 5 bases; junction bases outside the gene matches: 6. The rearrangement links TRBV7-6 to TRBJ2-7; 7 bases match TRBD1. This sequence was found in a man aged 50-60 years who received an inactivated influenza vaccine. The sample in question was PBMCs from blood, obtained roughly 5 days after vaccination. CDR3 protein: CASSPRQGHEQYF. The DNA for the CDR3 is TGTGCCAGCAGCCCCAGACAGGGCCACGAGCAGTACTTC.